Each of the 7 T cell receptor beta chains below was sequenced from the same sample in a study of CD4+ T cells in melanoma. The protocol was immunoSEQ multiplex PCR, while the TCRdb copy is restricted to in-frame clones and leaves out a portion. The sample includes about 11,000 clones, about 70% of them seen just once. Specimen: cells from a culture (not recorded whether cultured in vitro). These receptors were collected from a human donor with melanoma.

The chain combines TRBV6-5 with TRBJ2-5, with a possible D match to TRBD1 (5 bases). Germline values: CDR1 MNHEY, CDR2 SVGAGI. This CDR3 is 14 amino acids long. V was clipped by 4 bases and J by 10 bases, with 19 bases between them. The CDR3 coding sequence is TGTGCCAGCAGTTGGGGTTATTCTGGGGCTAACCAGTACTTC. This gives the protein CASSWGYSGANQYF.

This clone was seen a handful of times. The chain carries TRBV6-1 and TRBJ1-6, with a tentative D call TRBD1 (6 bases). The CDR3 extends over 15 amino acids. CDR1 and CDR2 (germline): MNHNS, SASEGT. Deletions cut 1 base from V and 9 bases from J, with 13 bases between. CDR3 DNA: TGTGCCAGCAGTGAAGGAGGGACATCCGGTTCACCCCTCCACTTT. Protein sequence: CASSEGGTSGSPLHF.

The V gene is TRBV5-4, the J gene TRBJ2-5; D is possibly TRBD2 (5 bases). The germline CDR1 and CDR2 sequences are SGHNT and YYREEE (reference sequence). V was cut by 4 bases and J by 5 bases, with 18 bases left in between. This CDR3 comprises 15 residues. The CDR3, as DNA: TGTGCCAGCAGCCCGGTGTCCGGACCGGGGGAGACCCAGTACTTC. It specifies CASSPVSGPGETQYF.

The CDR3 loop reads CASSSLRGGRNSPLHF. In DNA form, the CDR3 reads TGTGCCAGCAGCTCTTTGCGAGGTGGGCGGAATTCACCCCTCCACTTT. The gene calls are TRBV7-9 and TRBJ1-6; D is ambiguous. CDR1 SEHNR and CDR2 FQNEAQ come from the germline V gene (reference sequence). V gave up 4 bases and J gave up 7 bases, with 17 bases separating them. The CDR3 totals 16 residues.

This clone appeared a single time. The chain links TRBV19 to TRBJ2-3; D gene unclear. The CDR3 runs to 12 residues. Trimming removed 3 bases at V and 2 bases at J, with 3 bases between. CDR1 is LNHDA and CDR2 is SQIVND in the germline V gene (reference sequence). CDR3 protein: CASSINTDTQYF. In nucleotides, the CDR3 is TGTGCCAGTAGTATCAACACAGATACGCAGTATTTT. The whole variable domain, remainder taken from reference TRBV19 and TRBJ2-3, is DGGITQSPKYLFRKEGQNVTLSCEQNLNHDAMYWYRQDPGQGLRLIYYSQIVNDFQKGDIAEGYSVSREKKESFPLTVTSAQKNPTAFYLCASSINTDTQYFGPGTRLTVL.

The J gene is TRBJ2-1, the V gene TRBV5-1, with a weak D call TRBD1 (5 bases). V shed 0 bases and J shed 0 bases, with 7 bases lying between them. CDR3 size: 15 residues. Germline-derived CDR1 and CDR2 are SGHRS and YFSETQ. The CDR3 loop is CASSLDRSSYNEQFF. CDR3 coding DNA: TGCGCCAGCAGCTTGGACAGGAGCTCCTACAATGAGCAGTTCTTC.

This clone has just a few counts. The V call is TRBV11-3, the J call TRBJ2-7, with unresolved D. This CDR3 comprises 12 residues. Between the trimmed V and J ends, which lost 5 bases and 3 bases, there was a span of 8 bases. Germline values: CDR1 SGHNT, CDR2 YENEEA. The CDR3 sequence is CASSPNGYEQYF. The DNA for the CDR3 is TGTGCCAGCAGCCCCAACGGCTACGAGCAGTACTTC.